This T cell receptor beta chain was profiled in a study of radiotherapy plus CTLA-4 blockade in lung cancer (dated by TCRdb to the late 2010s). For context, the study as a whole: Objective responses occurred in approximately 19% of enrolled patients, and 30% to 40% achieved disease control. Study-wide findings and limitations: The strongest predictors of response were reported to be early dynamic shifts in blood T cell clones along with a rise in serum interferon-beta following radiation. After treatment with radiotherapy and ipilimumab, TCR clones that originated in tumors expanded in peripheral blood.

The protocol used for the library was the immunoSEQ multiplex PCR assay. Here the immuneACCESS table is served through TCRdb, limited to in-frame sequences with V and J called. Missing clones are a known gap in these copies; in checked studies unresolved V genes cover under half, and the rest lacks a known reason. The sample table records about 62,000 clones; 76% of these occur just once. The ten biggest clones cover 2.9% of the sample. As for this clone: The target of this receptor is not known. Per-nucleotide qualities are absent, and no much larger clonotype sits a single base away.

Focal radiation therapy combined with CTLA-4 blockade (ipilimumab) was tested in patients with chemo-refractory metastatic non-small-cell lung cancer. The CDR3 sequence holds 14 residues, the cysteine and phenylalanine included. Only the CDR3 portion is preserved as DNA: 42 bases, with reading frame beginning at the first base. The germline V gene supplies CDR1 SGHTA and CDR2 FQGNSA. V trim: 5 bases; J trim: 4 bases; unmatched bases: 5. The sequence derives from a human donor with non-small cell lung cancer who had a complete response to radiotherapy plus ipilimumab. The rearranged chain carries TRBV7-2 and TRBJ1-1; TRBD1 aligns with 9 central bases. The input for sequencing was peripheral blood, taken from a patient treated with radiotherapy plus ipilimumab. The DNA sequence follows: TGTGCCAGCAGCCAACAGGGGGCGATCACTGAAGCTTTCTTT. Translated, this gives CASSQQGAITEAFF.